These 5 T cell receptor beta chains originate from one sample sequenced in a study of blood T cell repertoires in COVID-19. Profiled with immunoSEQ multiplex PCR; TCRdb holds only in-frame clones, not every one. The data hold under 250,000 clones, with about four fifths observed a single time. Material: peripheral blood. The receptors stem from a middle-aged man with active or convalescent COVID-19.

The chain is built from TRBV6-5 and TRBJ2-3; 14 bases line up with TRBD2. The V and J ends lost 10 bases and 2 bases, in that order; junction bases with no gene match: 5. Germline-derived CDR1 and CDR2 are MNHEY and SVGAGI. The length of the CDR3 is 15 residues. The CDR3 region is CATQTSGGATDTQYF. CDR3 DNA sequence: TGTGCCACCCAGACTAGCGGGGGGGCCACAGATACGCAGTATTTT.

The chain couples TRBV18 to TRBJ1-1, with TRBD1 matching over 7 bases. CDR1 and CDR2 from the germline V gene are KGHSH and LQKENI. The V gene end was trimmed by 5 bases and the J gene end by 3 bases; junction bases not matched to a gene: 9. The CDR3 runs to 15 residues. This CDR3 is CASSNTGAGDTEAFF. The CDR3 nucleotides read TGTGCCAGCTCAAACACAGGGGCCGGGGACACTGAAGCTTTCTTT.

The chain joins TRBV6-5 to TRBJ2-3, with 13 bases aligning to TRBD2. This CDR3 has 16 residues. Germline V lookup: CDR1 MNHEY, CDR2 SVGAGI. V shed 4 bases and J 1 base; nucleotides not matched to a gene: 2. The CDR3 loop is CASSFGTSGGTDTQYF. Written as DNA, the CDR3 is TGTGCCAGCAGTTTTGGGACTAGCGGGGGCACAGATACGCAGTATTTT.

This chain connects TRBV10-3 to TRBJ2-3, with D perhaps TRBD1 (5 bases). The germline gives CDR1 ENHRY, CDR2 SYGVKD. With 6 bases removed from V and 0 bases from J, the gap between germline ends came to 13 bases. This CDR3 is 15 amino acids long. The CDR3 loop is CAISYRPASTDTQYF. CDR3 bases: TGTGCCATCAGCTACAGGCCGGCTAGCACAGATACGCAGTATTTT.

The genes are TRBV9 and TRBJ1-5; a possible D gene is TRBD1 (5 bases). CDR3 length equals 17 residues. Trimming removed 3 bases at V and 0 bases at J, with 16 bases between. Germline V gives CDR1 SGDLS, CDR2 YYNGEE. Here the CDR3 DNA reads TGTGCCAGCAGCGCCTGGATAGACAGACATAGCAATCAGCCCCAGCATTTT. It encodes CASSAWIDRHSNQPQHF.